This passage covers 30 T cell receptor beta chains from one sample sequenced in a study of shared clonotypes between healthy human individuals. Cells designated naive CD8 were CD45RO-negative and were positively selected for CCR7, with terminally differentiated effector memory CD45RA+ cells excluded. Generated by immunoSEQ multiplex PCR, the TCRdb table keeps only in-frame clones and is missing some. The sample has about 580,000 clones, roughly 98% seen once. Sequenced input: naive CD8+ T cells sorted from blood. These receptors were taken from a young man in good health.

A word on this clone: Other DNA sequences in the same sample also yield this CDR3. The genes are TRBV7-9 and TRBJ2-7; unclear D gene. CDR1 is SEHNR and CDR2 is FQNEAQ in the germline V gene (reference sequence). This CDR3 has 12 residues. The V gene lost 5 bases and the J gene lost 2 bases, with 7 bases spanning the gap. The CDR3 sequence: CASSPSTYEQYF. The DNA of the CDR3 is TGTGCCAGCAGCCCCAGTACCTACGAGCAGTACTTC.

The gene calls are TRBV2 and TRBJ2-6; D gene unclear. With 5 bases removed from V and 0 bases from J, the gap between germline ends came to 8 bases. Germline V lookup: CDR1 SNHLY, CDR2 FYNNEI. This CDR3 has 15 residues. The CDR3 DNA is TGTGCCAGCAGTTCAAAGAACTCTGGGGCCAACGTCCTGACTTTC. It yields the protein CASSSKNSGANVLTF.

The rearrangement uses TRBV21-1 and TRBJ2-7; the table names TRBD2, a call not compared with the DNA. TRBV21-1 is described as a pseudogene. The CDR3 is 14 amino acids. The CDR3 sequence is CASSKTPRGREQYF. CDR3 sequence (DNA): TGTGCCAGCAGCAAAACCCCGCGGGGGCGCGAGCAGTACTTC.

This clone was detected only once. This rearrangement joins TRBV18 to TRBJ2-7; 8 nucleotides match TRBD1. CDR3 length: 17 residues. Unmatched junction bases numbered 10, after V lost 0 bases and J lost 3 bases. The germline CDR1 and CDR2 sequences are KGHSH and LQKENI. The CDR3 DNA sequence: TGTGCCAGCTCACCACCCCCCCCGGACAGGGACCACTACGAGCAGTACTTC. Protein product: CASSPPPPDRDHYEQYF.

Comment on this clone: This specimen includes other DNA sequences encoding the same CDR3. The gene calls are TRBV7-9 and TRBJ1-2, with D possibly being TRBD1 (5 bases). CDR3 length equals 11 residues. From germline, CDR1 is SEHNR and CDR2 FQNEAQ (reference sequence). V lost 3 bases and J lost 6, with 5 bases in between. CDR3 in DNA: TGTGCCAGCAGCTTGGGGGATGGCTACACCTTC. Protein: CASSLGDGYTF. The entire variable domain, with the rest obtained from reference TRBV7-9 and TRBJ1-2, is as follows: DTGVSQNPRHKITKRGQNVTFRCDPISEHNRLYWYRQTLGQGPEFLTYFQNEAQLEKSRLLSDRFSAERPKGSFSTLEIQRTEQGDSAMYLCASSLGDGYTFGSGTRLTVV.

CDR3 bases: TGTGCCAGCAGCACATCCCAAAATCAGCCCCAGCATTTT. It codes for CASSTSQNQPQHF. The V call is TRBV13, the J call TRBJ1-5; D is undetermined. Trimming left V 5 bases short and J 4 bases short, with 9 bases between. The V gene's germline CDR1 is PRHDT and CDR2 FYEKMQ (reference sequence). This CDR3 has 13 residues.

The J gene is TRBJ1-5, the V gene TRBV16; possible D gene TRBD1, 6 bases. This CDR3 has 16 residues. Germline V gene data show CDR1 as KGHSY and CDR2 as FQNENV. The V end was cut by 1 base, the J end by 5 bases, with 15 bases between. CDR3 region: CASSQFRGASYQPQHF. CDR3 coding DNA: TGTGCCAGCAGCCAATTCCGGGGGGCGTCCTATCAGCCCCAGCATTTT.

The chain joins TRBV2 to TRBJ2-3, with D possibly TRBD1 on 5 matching bases. V lost 4 bases and J lost 3, with 14 bases in between. The CDR3 sequence is 15 residues long. The germline V gene has CDR1 SNHLY and CDR2 FYNNEI. CDR3 protein: CASSGGLTRTDTQYF. DNA for the CDR3: TGTGCCAGCAGTGGGGGCTTGACGAGAACAGATACGCAGTATTTT.

With respect to this clone: Other DNA sequences from this sample encode an identical CDR3 as well. The chain employs TRBV7-9 and TRBJ1-1; D is undetermined. The germline V gene encodes CDR1 SEHNR and CDR2 FQNEAQ (reference sequence). The CDR3 length is 12 residues. V lost 4 bases and J lost 4, with 7 bases in between. The CDR3 DNA reads TGTGCCAGCAGCTCCAAGGGCACTGAAGCTTTCTTT. This codes for CASSSKGTEAFF.

The chain employs TRBV29-1 and TRBJ2-3; 11 nucleotides line up with TRBD2. With 4 bases clipped from V and 4 bases from J, the junction kept 4 bases outside the gene matches. The CDR3 is made up of 14 amino acids. CDR1 is SQVTM, CDR2 ANQGSEA, per germline. The CDR3: CSVVSGRDPDTQYF. CDR3 nucleotides: TGCAGCGTTGTTAGCGGGAGGGACCCAGATACGCAGTATTTT.

The CDR3 coding sequence is TGCGCCAGCAGCCAAGAGATATTGAATGAGCAGTTCTTC. It specifies CASSQEILNEQFF. The chain combines TRBV4-3 with TRBJ2-1; D remains ambiguous. This CDR3 spans 13 amino acids. Trimming removed 0 bases at V and 7 bases at J, with 7 bases between. Per the germline V gene, CDR1 is LGHNA and CDR2 is YSLEER.

The chain recombines TRBV7-9 with TRBJ2-1, with TRBD2 identical over 9 bases. The CDR3 covers 15 residues. The germline V gene has CDR1 SEHNR and CDR2 FQNEAQ (reference sequence). Trimming took 7 bases from V and 4 from J; bases not matched to a gene: 8. CDR3 sequence reads: CASNLREGLYNEQFF. CDR3 coding DNA: TGTGCCAGCAACCTGCGGGAGGGCCTTTACAATGAGCAGTTCTTC.

This clone was recorded only once. V and J are TRBV10-1 and TRBJ2-3; maybe TRBD2 (6 bases). This CDR3 contains 14 residues. Germline CDR1 is WNHNN and CDR2 is SYGVQD (reference sequence). Trimming took off 3 bases at V and 5 bases at J, with 12 bases between the two ends. For the CDR3, the DNA is TGCGCCAGCAGTGAAGAACGGGAGAGAGATACGCAGTATTTT. Protein sequence: CASSEERERDTQYF.

The chain employs TRBV7-6 and TRBJ2-6, with D hard to call. CDR3 length equals 19 residues. The germline V and J ends were trimmed by 0 bases and 0 bases, with 15 bases remaining between them. Germline-derived CDR1 and CDR2 are SGHVS and FNYEAQ. The CDR3 sequence is CASSLAWVGPLSGANVLTF. The CDR3 coding sequence is TGTGCCAGCAGCTTAGCGTGGGTTGGCCCTCTCTCTGGGGCCAACGTCCTGACTTTC.

This rearrangement joins TRBV6-1 to TRBJ2-7; D gene unclear. The V end was cut by 1 base, the J end by 1 base, with 5 bases between. The CDR3 runs to 13 residues. The germline CDR1 and CDR2 sequences are MNHNS and SASEGT. CDR3 in amino acids: CASSEGTSYEQYF. In DNA form, the CDR3 reads TGTGCCAGCAGTGAAGGAACATCCTACGAGCAGTACTTC.

The chain carries TRBV7-9 and TRBJ2-5, with 11 bases matching TRBD1. The J segment lost 5 bases and the V segment lost 3 bases, leaving 14 bases of the junction unmatched. Germline assignment: CDR1 SEHNR and CDR2 FQNEAQ (reference sequence). This CDR3 comprises 18 residues. This CDR3 reads CASSLTGQGVQKRETQYF. For the CDR3, the DNA is TGTGCCAGCAGCTTGACGGGACAGGGGGTCCAAAAACGGGAGACCCAGTACTTC.

The chain joins TRBV6-1 to TRBJ2-7, with D possibly being TRBD1 (6 bases). The CDR3 covers 15 residues. Trimming cost V 3 bases and J 6 bases, with 18 bases left between them. Germline CDR1 MNHNS, CDR2 SASEGT. As DNA, the CDR3 is TGTGCCAGCAGTGAGACCGGAGGACAGCCCGTCGAGCAGTACTTC. Translating it yields CASSETGGQPVEQYF.

The chain couples TRBV27 to TRBJ2-7, with D possibly being TRBD2 (6 bases). V was pared by 0 bases and J by 3 bases, with 6 bases between. This CDR3 is built from 13 residues. From germline, CDR1 is MNHEY and CDR2 SMNVEV (reference sequence). The DNA for the CDR3 is TGTGCCAGCAGTTTATCGGACTACTACGAGCAGTACTTC. This encodes CASSLSDYYEQYF.

This sequence joins TRBV11-3 and TRBJ2-3; D is unresolved. The CDR3 spans 15 residues. Germline V lookup: CDR1 SGHNT, CDR2 YENEEA. Trimming removed 6 bases from V and 4 bases from J, with 17 bases in between. The CDR3 region has the DNA TGTGCCAGCAGTCCGAATGGTTTAGGCGCAGATACGCAGTATTTT. Amino acids: CASSPNGLGADTQYF.

This clone was recorded only once. This specimen includes other DNA sequences encoding the same CDR3. Here the CDR3 reads CASSLDSYNEQFF. In DNA form, the CDR3 reads TGTGCCAGCAGCTTAGACAGTTACAATGAGCAGTTCTTC. The chain is built from TRBV7-2 and TRBJ2-1; no reliable D call. V was cut by 1 base and J by 4 bases, with 5 bases left in between. Germline CDR1 and CDR2: SGHTA and FQGNSA. The CDR3 sequence is 13 residues long.

The rearrangement links TRBV7-9 to TRBJ2-2, with 8 bases fitting TRBD2. The CDR3 runs to 15 residues. V trimming: 4 bases; J trimming: 5 bases; junction bases outside the gene matches: 6. Germline V CDR1 and CDR2: SEHNR, FQNEAQ (reference sequence). The CDR3: CASSSSGTSTGELFF. CDR3 nucleotide sequence: TGTGCCAGCAGCTCATCCGGGACTAGTACCGGGGAGCTGTTTTTT. The whole variable domain, remainder taken from reference TRBV7-9 and TRBJ2-2, is DTGVSQNPRHKITKRGQNVTFRCDPISEHNRLYWYRQTLGQGPEFLTYFQNEAQLEKSRLLSDRFSAERPKGSFSTLEIQRTEQGDSAMYLCASSSSGTSTGELFFGEGSRLTVL.

V is TRBV27 and J is TRBJ2-7, with 7 positions matching TRBD1. The ends lost 5 bases at V and 5 bases at J; junction bases unmatched: 18. The CDR3 contains 17 residues. Germline V CDR1 and CDR2: MNHEY, SMNVEV (reference sequence). The CDR3 loop reads CASSPAKTGLISNEQYF. In nucleotides, the CDR3 is TGTGCCAGCAGTCCCGCTAAGACAGGGCTAATATCCAACGAGCAGTACTTC.

The chain carries TRBV12-2 and TRBJ2-2; the DNA was not used to check the table's D call, TRBD2. TRBV12-2 is reported as a pseudogene. CDR3 length: 15 amino acids. CDR3 protein: CASQGSGMNTGELFF. The CDR3 nucleotides are TGTGCAAGTCAGGGTAGCGGGATGAACACCGGGGAGCTGTTTTTT.

The chain couples TRBV7-9 to TRBJ2-5; D is unresolved. The CDR3 is made up of 12 amino acids. With 5 bases removed from V and 5 bases from J, the gap between germline ends came to 9 bases. The germline V gene has CDR1 SEHNR and CDR2 FQNEAQ (reference sequence). CDR3 nucleotides: TGTGCCAGCAGCGCCCTGGCGGAGACCCAGTACTTC. This translates into CASSALAETQYF. The whole variable domain, remainder taken from reference TRBV7-9 and TRBJ2-5, is DTGVSQNPRHKITKRGQNVTFRCDPISEHNRLYWYRQTLGQGPEFLTYFQNEAQLEKSRLLSDRFSAERPKGSFSTLEIQRTEQGDSAMYLCASSALAETQYFGPGTRLLVL.

The V call is TRBV7-3, the J call TRBJ1-1, with a tentative D call TRBD1 (5 bases). Per the germline V gene, CDR1 is SGHTA and CDR2 is FQGTGA. With 2 bases removed from V and 4 bases from J, the gap between germline ends came to 11 bases. The CDR3 contains 14 residues. CDR3: CASSLGGVTTEAFF. CDR3 nucleotide sequence: TGTGCCAGCAGCTTAGGGGGGGTTACCACTGAAGCTTTCTTT.

This clone was seen a single time. The V and J genes are TRBV6-1 and TRBJ2-7, with 11 bases fitting TRBD2. Germline V CDR1 and CDR2: MNHNS, SASEGT. The CDR3 length is 15 residues. With 2 bases clipped from V and 2 bases from J, the junction kept 2 bases outside the gene matches. Here the CDR3 reads CASSEYSGRAYEQYF. The CDR3 region has the DNA TGTGCCAGCAGTGAATATAGCGGGAGGGCCTACGAGCAGTACTTC.

This chain connects TRBV13 to TRBJ2-1; 10 nucleotides line up with TRBD2. Germline CDR1 reads PRHDT; CDR2 reads FYEKMQ (reference sequence). The length of the CDR3 is 16 residues. Trimming cost V 3 bases and J 8 bases; bases outside gene matches: 10. In DNA, the CDR3 is TGTGCCAGCAGCTTGGGGCTAGCGGGAGTAATCGATGAGCAGTTCTTC. Translating gives CASSLGLAGVIDEQFF.

The chain carries TRBV27 and TRBJ2-1; D is ambiguous. Germline loops: CDR1 MNHEY, CDR2 SMNVEV (reference sequence). CDR3 length: 20 amino acids. Trimming stripped 5 bases from V and 0 bases from J, with 26 bases between. CDR3 loop: CASSPSHADYLFSSYNEQFF. The CDR3 region has the DNA TGTGCCAGCAGTCCCTCCCACGCAGATTACCTATTCAGCTCCTACAATGAGCAGTTCTTC.

The V call is TRBV6-1, the J call TRBJ1-1; 7 bases are shared with TRBD1. V shed 2 bases, J shed 3 bases, and the junction held 9 bases outside the gene matches. This CDR3 has 16 amino acids. From germline, CDR1 is MNHNS and CDR2 SASEGT. The CDR3 spells CASSEWEGQWDTEAFF. The CDR3 DNA follows: TGTGCCAGCAGTGAATGGGAGGGACAGTGGGACACTGAAGCTTTCTTT.

The chain carries TRBV6-5 and TRBJ2-3; D is possibly TRBD2 (6 bases). In germline, CDR1 is MNHEY, CDR2 SVGAGI. V was cut by 2 bases and J by 1 base, with 10 bases left in between. The CDR3 is 15 amino acids. The CDR3 spells CASSYTASGTDTQYF. For the CDR3, the DNA is TGTGCCAGCAGTTACACGGCTAGCGGCACAGATACGCAGTATTTT.